Shown below are 15 T cell receptor beta chains from a single sample sequenced in a study of response to subunit inactivated influenza vaccine. TCRdb re-called the RT-PCR reads with MiXCR, one entry per CDR3 protein. The sample yields 560,000 or so distinct CDR3 sequences, less than 10% seen once. The sample here was PBMCs from blood, taken around 2 years after vaccination. Receptors were obtained from a man aged 50-75 years who received an inactivated influenza vaccine.

There are many counts of this clonotype. V usage is TRBV12-3 or TRBV12-4 and J usage is TRBJ2-5, with D possibly being TRBD2 (5 bases). The CDR3 has 14 residues. V lost 3 bases and J 0 bases, leaving 8 bases between the germline ends. CDR3 protein: CASSFLLDQETQYF. CDR3 in DNA: TGTGCCAGCAGTTTTTTACTAGACCAAGAGACCCAGTACTTC.

The V gene is TRBV20-1, the J gene TRBJ2-7; perhaps D is TRBD1 or TRBD2 (5 bases each). CDR1 and CDR2 from the germline V gene are DFQATT and SNEGSKA (reference sequence). V lost 6 bases to trimming and J lost 1 base, with 13 bases between them. CDR3 length: 13 residues. The CDR3 loop is CSAFRGGSYEQYF. The CDR3 DNA is TGCAGTGCCTTCCGGGGCGGATCCTACGAGCAGTACTTC.

The chain joins TRBV12-3 or TRBV12-4 to TRBJ1-1; TRBD1 matches at 11 bases. The J segment lost 5 bases and the V segment lost 6 bases, leaving 8 bases of the junction unmatched. The CDR3 consists of 15 residues. CDR3 sequence: CASRSGTGGRTEAFF. The CDR3 DNA sequence: TGTGCCAGCAGATCCGGGACAGGGGGAAGAACTGAAGCTTTCTTT.

In this sample, this clonotype turned up many times. The gene calls are TRBV11-2 and TRBJ2-1, with D hard to call. This CDR3 is built from 15 residues. The germline V gene has CDR1 SGHAT and CDR2 FQNNGV. V was trimmed by 2 bases and J by 3 bases, leaving 11 bases between them. Here the CDR3 DNA reads TGTGCCAGCAGCTTAAGGGTCGTAGTCTACAATGAGCAGTTCTTC. Protein: CASSLRVVVYNEQFF.

This clonotype was counted many times. CDR3 in DNA: TGTGCCAGCAGCTTACAGGCCTATAATTCACCCCTCCACTTT. This codes for CASSLQAYNSPLHF. The rearrangement uses TRBV7-2 and TRBJ1-6, with unresolved D. Trimming cost V 2 bases and J 2 bases, with 4 bases left between them. The germline V gene has CDR1 SGHTA and CDR2 FQGNSA. The CDR3 totals 14 residues.

This clonotype has more than one count but fewer than ten. The V call is TRBV7-9, the J call TRBJ1-1, with 8 positions matching TRBD1. Germline V gives CDR1 SEHNR, CDR2 FQNEAQ (reference sequence). Trimming took 6 bases from V and 5 from J; bases not matched to a gene: 11. There are 15 residues in the CDR3. This chain's CDR3 is CASRATGGLGTEAFF. The CDR3 nucleotides are TGTGCCAGCAGGGCCACAGGGGGATTGGGTACTGAAGCTTTCTTT.

This clonotype was recorded a few times. The genes are TRBV7-2 and TRBJ1-3, with TRBD1 as a possible D gene (6 bases). The CDR3 extends over 15 amino acids. The V end was cut by 5 bases, the J end by 0 bases, with 11 bases between. Germline assignment: CDR1 SGHTA and CDR2 FQGNSA. CDR3 sequence reads: CASSAQGGSGNTIYF. The DNA for the CDR3 is TGTGCCAGCAGCGCGCAAGGGGGCTCTGGAAACACCATATATTTT. The complete variable domain, with remaining parts taken from reference TRBV7-2 and TRBJ1-3, reads GAGVSQSPSNKVTEKGKDVELRCDPISGHTALYWYRQSLGQGLEFLIYFQGNSAPDKSGLPSDRFSAERTGGSVSTLTIQRTQQEDSAVYLCASSAQGGSGNTIYFGEGSWLTVV.

This clonotype came up many times. V usage is TRBV11-2 and J usage is TRBJ2-1; D possibly uses TRBD1 or TRBD2 (9 bases each). The germline V gene has CDR1 SGHAT and CDR2 FQNNGV. V lost 5 bases, J lost 8 bases, and 19 bases lay in between. This CDR3 region has 15 residues. The CDR3 DNA follows: TGTGCCAGCAGCCGTACAGGGGGCGGGAGGGATGAGCAGTTCTTC. It yields the protein CASSRTGGGRDEQFF.

This clonotype was recorded many times. The chain carries TRBV7-9 and TRBJ2-2, with a possible D match to TRBD1 (6 bases). This CDR3 spans 16 amino acids. Germline V gene data show CDR1 as SEHNR and CDR2 as FQNEAQ (reference sequence). V was trimmed by 0 bases and J by 1 base, leaving 9 bases between them. The CDR3: CASSLATGLNTGELFF. For the CDR3, the DNA is TGTGCCAGCAGCTTAGCTACAGGGTTGAACACCGGGGAGCTGTTTTTT.

The rearrangement links TRBV5-1 to TRBJ1-6; the match to TRBD1 covers 8 bases. V lost 3 bases to trimming and J lost 6 bases; unmatched junction nucleotides: 8. Germline V gives CDR1 SGHRS, CDR2 YFSETQ. The CDR3 totals 16 residues. Here the CDR3 DNA reads TGCGCCAGCAGCTCATCGCTCGACAGGGGTAATTCACCCCTCCACTTT. Protein sequence: CASSSSLDRGNSPLHF.

This sequence joins TRBV7-9 and TRBJ1-2; 7 nucleotides agree with TRBD1. The germline CDR1 and CDR2 sequences are SEHNR and FQNEAQ (reference sequence). J gave up 2 bases and V 3 bases, and 3 bases lay outside the gene matches. This CDR3 is 14 amino acids long. The CDR3 sequence is CASSFGQDNYGYTF. CDR3 coding DNA: TGTGCCAGCAGCTTTGGACAGGACAACTATGGCTACACCTTC.

At least ten counts were recorded for this clonotype. The chain uses TRBV5-1 and TRBJ2-5, with TRBD1 matching over 9 bases. Looked up from germline, CDR1 is SGHRS and CDR2 is YFSETQ. The length of the CDR3 is 14 residues. Unmatched junction bases numbered 2, after V lost 0 bases and J lost 5 bases. CDR3 bases: TGCGCCAGCAGCTTGGTTGGACAGGGGGAGACCCAGTACTTC. Its translation is CASSLVGQGETQYF.

The chain combines TRBV6-1 with TRBJ1-2; D is possibly TRBD1 (5 bases). The CDR3 covers 16 residues. Germline assignment: CDR1 MNHNS and CDR2 SASEGT. The germline V and J ends were trimmed by 7 bases and 0 bases, with 18 bases remaining between them. DNA of the CDR3: TGTGCCAGCACCACGACTAGTCAGGGTTCTAACTATGGCTACACCTTC. It translates to CASTTTSQGSNYGYTF.

This clonotype has just a few counts. The chain has TRBV12-3 or TRBV12-4 and TRBJ2-5; TRBD1 agrees at 10 bases. The V and J ends lost 6 bases and 4 bases, in that order; junction bases with no gene match: 8. The CDR3 is 15 amino acids. The CDR3 region is CASSTGTGAGETQYF. The DNA for the CDR3 is TGTGCCAGCAGCACCGGGACAGGGGCTGGAGAGACCCAGTACTTC.

This chain connects TRBV29-1 to TRBJ2-5, with D perhaps matching TRBD1 (5 bases). This CDR3 contains 14 residues. The germline gives CDR1 SQVTM, CDR2 ANQGSEA. V lost 7 bases to trimming and J lost 2 bases, with 17 bases between them. Here the CDR3 reads CSAQPRGQQETQYF. The CDR3 DNA is TGCAGCGCCCAACCCCGCGGACAACAAGAGACCCAGTACTTC.